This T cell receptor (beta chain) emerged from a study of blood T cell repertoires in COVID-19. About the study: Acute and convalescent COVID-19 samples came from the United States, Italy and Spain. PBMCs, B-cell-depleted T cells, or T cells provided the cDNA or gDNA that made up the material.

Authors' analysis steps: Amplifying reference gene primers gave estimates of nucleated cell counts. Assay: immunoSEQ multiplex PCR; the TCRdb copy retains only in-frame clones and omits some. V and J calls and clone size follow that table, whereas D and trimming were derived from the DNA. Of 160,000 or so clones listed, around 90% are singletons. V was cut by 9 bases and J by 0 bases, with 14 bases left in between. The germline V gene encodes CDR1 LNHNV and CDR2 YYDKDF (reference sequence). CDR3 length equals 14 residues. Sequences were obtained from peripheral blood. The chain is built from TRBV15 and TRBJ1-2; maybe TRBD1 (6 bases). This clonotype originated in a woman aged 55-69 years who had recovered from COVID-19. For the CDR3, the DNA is TGTGCCACGCGAAGGACAGCGGCTAACTATGGCTACACCTTC. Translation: CATRRTAANYGYTF.